The rows below give T cell receptor beta chains drawn from one sample of a study of blood T cell repertoires in COVID-19. Sequencing used immunoSEQ multiplex PCR; TCRdb keeps in-frame clones, though not all of them. The data show around 130,000 clones, about 88% seen once. Sequencing was carried out using peripheral blood. The receptors here all came from a human donor in a cohort sampled during active COVID-19. Each CDR3 is given with its conserved first and last residue. A D gene is named only where the DNA matches it firmly. Clone size is stated in some rows and not others, as once, few, many or a class when expanded.

>16|TRBV6-6|.|TRBD1|TRBJ1-4
CASSRRGQGFSEKLFF
TGTGCCAGCTCCCGCCGGGGACAGGGGTTTTCTGAAAAACTGTTTTTT
>14|TRBV7-9|.|TRBD1|TRBJ1-5
CASTSGGLNQPQHF
TGTGCCAGCACCTCAGGGGGACTCAATCAGCCCCAGCATTTT
>16|TRBV3-1/TRBV3-2|.|TRBD2|TRBJ2-4
CASSQTSGHQGNIQYF
TGTGCCAGCAGCCAGACTAGCGGGCATCAGGGAAACATTCAGTACTTC
>15|TRBV11-3|.|.|TRBJ2-2
CASSLGQGQTGELFF
TGTGCCAGCAGCTTAGGCCAGGGTCAAACCGGGGAGCTGTTTTTT
>15|TRBV11-2|.|TRBD2|TRBJ2-7
CASSSRLAVTYEQYF
TGTGCCAGCAGCTCACGACTAGCGGTTACCTACGAGCAGTACTTC
>14|TRBV9|.|TRBD2|TRBJ2-7
CASSVGLAGGEQYF
TGTGCCAGCAGCGTAGGGCTAGCGGGAGGCGAGCAGTACTTC
>18|TRBV3-1/TRBV3-2|.|.|TRBJ2-2
CASSQEPQGRVVTGELFF
TGTGCCAGCAGCCAAGAACCCCAGGGTAGAGTGGTCACCGGGGAGCTGTTTTTT
>17|TRBV19|.|TRBD1|TRBJ2-6
CASSIGQGRTGANVLTF
TGTGCCAGTAGTATCGGACAGGGGAGGACTGGGGCCAACGTCCTGACTTTC
>18|TRBV7-8|once|TRBD2|TRBJ2-5
CASSPPGMYGAGVETQYF
TGTGCCAGCAGCCCTCCCGGCATGTACGGAGCGGGAGTAGAGACCCAGTACTTC
>14|TRBV4-2|.|TRBD1|TRBJ2-1
CASSQVGQDNEQFF
TGTGCCAGCAGCCAAGTGGGACAGGACAATGAGCAGTTCTTC
>15|TRBV6-2/TRBV6-3|.|.|TRBJ1-1
CASSSSGRGGTEAFF
TGTGCCAGCAGCTCGTCAGGGCGCGGGGGCACTGAAGCTTTCTTT
>13|TRBV11-2|.|.|TRBJ2-3
CASIGWGADTQYF
TGTGCCAGCATTGGGTGGGGGGCAGATACGCAGTATTTT
>14|TRBV7-9|.|TRBD1|TRBJ2-7
CASSLWTGYYEQYF
TGTGCCAGCAGCTTATGGACAGGATACTACGAGCAGTACTTC
>13|TRBV25-1|once|.|TRBJ1-2
CATRPGRLGGYTF
TGTGCCACCCGCCCCGGCAGGCTGGGTGGCTACACCTTC
>19|TRBV7-9|many|TRBD1|TRBJ2-2
CASSSPYSTGQGYTGELFF
TGTGCCAGCAGCTCCCCTTACTCTACGGGACAGGGGTACACCGGGGAGCTGTTTTTT
>15|TRBV5-4|.|TRBD2|TRBJ2-3
CASRLAGGGTDTQYF
TGTGCCAGCAGGCTAGCGGGGGGAGGGACAGATACGCAGTATTTT
>15|TRBV7-2|once|.|TRBJ1-5
CASSLVVGSNQPQHF
TGTGCCAGCAGCTTAGTCGTCGGTAGCAATCAGCCCCAGCATTTT
>13|TRBV10-2|.|.|TRBJ1-1
CASRLQGNTEAFF
TGCGCCAGCAGACTACAGGGGAACACTGAAGCTTTCTTT
>15|TRBV5-1|.|TRBD1|TRBJ2-7
CASSLTGTGRYEQYF
TGCGCCAGCAGCTTAACCGGGACAGGGAGGTACGAGCAGTACTTC
>15|TRBV27|.|.|TRBJ1-5
CASSLISRECQPQHF
TGTGCCAGCAGTTTGATATCCAGGGAATGTCAGCCCCAGCATTTT
>13|TRBV3-1/TRBV3-2|.|.|TRBJ2-7
CASSPLGSGEQYF
TGTGCCAGCAGCCCTCTCGGTTCGGGTGAGCAGTACTTC
>14|TRBV28|.|TRBD1|TRBJ1-2
CASSSGTGRGGYTF
TGTGCCAGCAGCTCCGGGACAGGGCGGGGTGGCTACACCTTC
>12|TRBV11-2|few|.|TRBJ1-1
CASSLQNTEAFF
TGTGCCAGCAGCTTACAGAACACTGAAGCTTTCTTT
>19|TRBV28|.|TRBD2|TRBJ2-7
CASRLTGYPSGGPTYEQYF
TGTGCCAGCAGACTTACAGGGTACCCTAGCGGGGGCCCGACCTACGAGCAGTACTTC
>16|TRBV30|.|TRBD1|TRBJ1-6
CAYRTGGLRNNSPLHF
TGTGCCTACCGGACAGGGGGGCTTCGCAACAATTCACCCCTCCACTTT
>16|TRBV3-1/TRBV3-2|.|.|TRBJ2-2
CASSQDGGSNTGELFF
TGTGCCAGCAGCCAAGATGGAGGGTCGAACACCGGGGAGCTGTTTTTT
>12|TRBV27|.|.|TRBJ2-1
CASSFPGNEQFF
TGTGCCAGCAGTTTCCCCGGCAATGAGCAGTTCTTC